The rows below give T cell receptor beta chains drawn from one sample of a study of T cells in localized non-small cell lung cancer. Measured with immunoSEQ multiplex PCR; TCRdb has only the in-frame clones, and not every one. This table has approximately 64,000 clones, roughly 88% appearing once. Material: peripheral blood, obtained before any cancer treatment. These receptors all come from a woman between 40 and 69 years old with stage I lung adenocarcinoma. Both conserved end residues are part of each CDR3. D genes are given only for firm matches. Where a row states a size, it is once, few, many or the class of an expanded clone; other rows omit it.

cdr3_aa: CASSVFSREQETQYF; cdr3_nt: TGTGCCAGCAGCGTATTTTCGAGGGAACAAGAGACCCAGTACTTC; d_call: .; v_call: TRBV9; clone_size: .; j_call: TRBJ2-5
cdr3_aa: CASSSPNYGSNNEKLFF; cdr3_nt: TGTGCCAGCAGCTCCCCCAACTATGGGAGTAATAATGAAAAACTGTTTTTT; d_call: .; v_call: TRBV5-4; clone_size: .; j_call: TRBJ1-4
cdr3_aa: CAVKDRFNYGYTF; cdr3_nt: TGTGCCGTCAAGGACAGGTTTAACTATGGCTACACCTTC; d_call: TRBD1; v_call: TRBV19; clone_size: .; j_call: TRBJ1-2
cdr3_aa: CASSFQGANTEAFF; cdr3_nt: TGTGCCAGCAGTTTTCAGGGAGCCAACACTGAAGCTTTCTTT; d_call: .; v_call: TRBV5-6; clone_size: .; j_call: TRBJ1-1
cdr3_aa: CASSYGLAGGIETQYF; cdr3_nt: TGCGCCAGCAGCTACGGACTAGCGGGAGGTATAGAGACCCAGTACTTC; d_call: TRBD2; v_call: TRBV5-1; clone_size: .; j_call: TRBJ2-5
cdr3_aa: CASSTLRGGTQYF; cdr3_nt: TGTGCCAGCAGCACCCTAAGGGGGGGGACCCAGTACTTC; d_call: .; v_call: TRBV7-2; clone_size: .; j_call: TRBJ2-5
cdr3_aa: CASGGLAGLYNEQFF; cdr3_nt: TGTGCCAGCGGCGGACTAGCGGGGCTTTACAATGAGCAGTTCTTC; d_call: TRBD2; v_call: TRBV5-8; clone_size: .; j_call: TRBJ2-1
cdr3_aa: CASSLIGGIGKNTEAFF; cdr3_nt: TGTGCCAGCAGCTTAATTGGGGGTATCGGTAAGAACACTGAAGCTTTCTTT; d_call: .; v_call: TRBV7-9; clone_size: .; j_call: TRBJ1-1
cdr3_aa: CASSSLRQPRQPQHF; cdr3_nt: TGTGCCAGCAGCTCCCTTCGACAGCCCCGGCAGCCCCAGCATTTT; d_call: .; v_call: TRBV7-8; clone_size: .; j_call: TRBJ1-5
cdr3_aa: CASSPGRFNNEQFF; cdr3_nt: TGTGCCAGCAGTCCAGGGAGATTTAACAATGAGCAGTTCTTC; d_call: .; v_call: TRBV7-2; clone_size: .; j_call: TRBJ2-1
cdr3_aa: CASSFPLGGAREQYF; cdr3_nt: TGTGCCAGCAGTTTCCCGTTGGGGGGGGCGAGGGAGCAGTACTTC; d_call: .; v_call: TRBV28; clone_size: .; j_call: TRBJ2-7
cdr3_aa: CASRGEKGLYGYTF; cdr3_nt: TGTGCCAGCAGGGGCGAGAAGGGCCTCTATGGCTACACCTTC; d_call: .; v_call: TRBV6-5; clone_size: .; j_call: TRBJ1-2
cdr3_aa: CASSVVGGTEAFF; cdr3_nt: TGTGCCAGCAGTGTCGTTGGCGGCACTGAAGCTTTCTTT; d_call: .; v_call: TRBV27; clone_size: few; j_call: TRBJ1-1
cdr3_aa: CASSRTGVYGYTF; cdr3_nt: TGTGCCAGCAGTCGGACAGGGGTGTATGGCTACACCTTC; d_call: TRBD1; v_call: TRBV5-8; clone_size: .; j_call: TRBJ1-2
cdr3_aa: CASARQGFMNTEAFF; cdr3_nt: TGTGCCAGCGCCAGACAGGGGTTCATGAACACTGAAGCTTTCTTT; d_call: TRBD1; v_call: TRBV7-2; clone_size: .; j_call: TRBJ1-1